This T cell receptor (beta chain) appears in the sequencing data of a study of breast tumors, draining lymph nodes, adjacent tissues (dated by TCRdb to about 2016). The study in broad terms: In breast cancer patients, the study compared the TCR beta repertoires of tumor, adjacent nontumor tissue and axillary lymph nodes. In human breast cancer, the study set out to evaluate how tumor, surrounding tissue and draining lymph node repertoires relate to one another and whether T cells may move between these sites.

Lymph node samples were obtained from the axillary draining lymph nodes of breast cancer patients. Sequencing took place on an Illumina HiSeq 2000. Multiplex PCR amplification was used to generate the TCR beta chain libraries. The amplified TCR beta chain products were analyzed by high-throughput sequencing. The raw public data were reprocessed by TCRdb itself: fastp quality trimming at Q25, MiXCR clonotype calling, in-frame beta chains only. Every CDR3 protein is listed once, alongside the most common genes and DNA of its rows. The sample records under 250,000 distinct CDR3 sequences, approximately 29% of which are singletons. Clones ranked in the top ten supply roughly 1.5% of the sample. The CDR3 holds 13 amino acids from the cysteine to the phenylalanine. The entry retains the CDR3 DNA only, 39 bases that are in frame from base 1. The CDR1 and CDR2 encoded by the germline V gene are SQVTM and ANQGSEA. Compared with germline, V lacks 6 bases and J lacks 16 bases; bases without a gene match: 10.

General study outcomes and caveats: Tumor T-cell repertoires showed less diversity than lymph node repertoires and more diversity than nontumor tissue repertoires, and tumor T-cell repertoires showed preferential V and J gene usage. In luminal-like breast cancer, tumor and nontumor tissue repertoires resembled each other significantly more than in basal-like breast cancer. The study presented the conclusion that tumor T cells originate in lymph nodes as consistent with a hypothesis, not as something directly demonstrated. The data were considered consistent with the idea that most tumor T cells come from the lymph node and then expand in tumor tissue.

Details on this clonotype: No antigen is known for it. No base qualities exist here, and no much larger clone lies one base off it.

This TCR was sampled from a female donor with breast cancer. Some clones in this sample may be carry-over from other donors' samples. This sequence uses TRBV29-1 and TRBJ2-1; 15 nucleotides in the junction match TRBD2. The source material was axillary lymph node tissue. This receptor has the CDR3 CSVLGLAGGSVFF. The bases are TGCAGCGTATTGGGACTAGCGGGAGGCTCAGTTTTCTTC.